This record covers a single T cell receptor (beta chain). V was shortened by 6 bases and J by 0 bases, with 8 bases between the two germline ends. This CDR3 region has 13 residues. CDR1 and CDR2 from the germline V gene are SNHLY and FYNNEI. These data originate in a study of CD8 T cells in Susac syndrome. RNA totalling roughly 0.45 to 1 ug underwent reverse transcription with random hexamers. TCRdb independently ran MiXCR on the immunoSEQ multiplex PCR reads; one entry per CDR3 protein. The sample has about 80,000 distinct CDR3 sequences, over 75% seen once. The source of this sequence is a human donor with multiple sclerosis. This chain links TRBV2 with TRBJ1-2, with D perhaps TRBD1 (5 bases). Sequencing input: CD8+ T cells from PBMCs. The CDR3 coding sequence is TGTGCCAGCAGGCAGGGCGCTAACTATGGCTACACCTTC. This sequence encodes CASRQGANYGYTF.